Following are 9 T cell receptor beta chains from one sample sequenced in a study of Graves' ophthalmopathy and Graves' hyperthyroidism. As the template, RNA transcripts were used to amplify TCR beta CDR3 regions. First-round RT-PCR with HTBI primers preceded a second-round multiplex PCR. TCRdb re-derived calls from the multiplex PCR reads in MiXCR, one entry per CDR3 protein. The sample yields just over 400,000 distinct CDR3 sequences, 20% to 25% seen once. Specimen: peripheral blood. All receptors derive from a woman younger than 30 with stable Graves' hyperthyroidism.

The sample holds many counts of this clonotype. The rearrangement links TRBV7-8 to TRBJ2-7; 13 bases are shared with TRBD2. The CDR3 loop spans 18 amino acids. Germline CDR1 reads SGHVS; CDR2 reads FQNEAQ. V dropped 4 bases and J dropped 0; count of bases not matched to a gene: 9. CDR3 nucleotides: TGTGCCAGCAGCTCGGGACTAGCGGGACGAGGTAGCTCCTACGAGCAGTACTTC. Protein sequence: CASSSGLAGRGSSYEQYF.

This clonotype has only a few counts. The chain is built from TRBV3-1 and TRBJ2-2, with D tentatively TRBD2 (6 bases). The germline V gene encodes CDR1 LGHDT and CDR2 YNNKEL (reference sequence). The V and J ends lost 4 bases and 4 bases respectively, with 13 bases between them. The CDR3 totals 15 residues. The CDR3 DNA reads TGTGCCAGCAGCCCCGTTCGGGGGACCACCGGGGAGCTGTTTTTT. This encodes CASSPVRGTTGELFF.

The table lists this clonotype with many counts. The chain is built from TRBV19 and TRBJ1-1; D call uncertain. This CDR3 region has 12 residues. V was clipped by 6 bases and J by 4 bases, with 9 bases between them. The V gene's germline CDR1 is LNHDA and CDR2 SQIVND (reference sequence). For the CDR3, the DNA is TGTGCCAGTAGACAAGGACTCACTGAAGCTTTCTTT. Its protein product is CASRQGLTEAFF. Variable domain in full (rest from reference TRBV19 and TRBJ1-1): DGGITQSPKYLFRKEGQNVTLSCEQNLNHDAMYWYRQDPGQGLRLIYYSQIVNDFQKGDIAEGYSVSREKKESFPLTVTSAQKNPTAFYLCASRQGLTEAFFGQGTRLTVV.

The rearrangement joins TRBV24-1 to TRBJ1-2, with a tentative D call TRBD1 (5 bases). Trimming left V 4 bases short and J 6 bases short, with 11 bases between. This CDR3 contains 13 residues. In germline, CDR1 is KGHDR, CDR2 SFDVKD. The CDR3 coding sequence is TGTGCCACCAGTGAATCAGGGCGGCATGGCTACACCTTC. It specifies CATSESGRHGYTF.

This clonotype appeared many times. V is TRBV20-1 and J is TRBJ2-7; 10 positions match TRBD2. Germline V gene lookup returns CDR1 DFQATT and CDR2 SNEGSKA (reference sequence). V lost 1 base and J lost 3; bases outside the gene matches: 6. The CDR3 is made up of 15 amino acids. The CDR3 protein is CSARGEREGYYEQYF. CDR3 nucleotide sequence: TGCAGTGCTAGAGGGGAGCGGGAGGGGTACTACGAGCAGTACTTC.

The table lists this clonotype with many counts. The genes are TRBV10-3 and TRBJ2-7, with 10 nucleotides matching TRBD2. The CDR3 length is 19 residues. V lost 0 bases to trimming and J lost 3 bases; unmatched junction nucleotides: 14. The germline CDR1 and CDR2 sequences are ENHRY and SYGVKD. CDR3 nucleotide sequence: TGTGCCATCAGTGAGTCGAAAGTAGGGAGCGGGAGGGCCATCTACGAGCAGTACTTC. This gives the protein CAISESKVGSGRAIYEQYF.

Note on this clonotype: At one boundary the junction diverges from the germline segment, which might be a read error. The chain recombines TRBV12-3 or TRBV12-4 with TRBJ1-1, with 7 bases fitting TRBD1. The CDR3 spans 14 residues. The CDR3 is CASSRDSENTEALF. CDR3 DNA: TGTGCCAGCAGTAGGGACAGTGAGAACACTGAAGCTCTCTTT.

This clonotype was found many times. The V and J genes are TRBV12-3 or TRBV12-4 and TRBJ1-2; tentatively, D is TRBD1 (5 bases). CDR3 length: 14 residues. Trimming cost V 3 bases and J 6 bases, with 14 bases left between them. CDR3 residues: CASSFEQVINGYTF. The CDR3 DNA reads TGTGCCAGCAGTTTCGAACAGGTGATCAATGGCTACACCTTC.

This clonotype came up many times. The chain couples TRBV5-1 to TRBJ2-7, with TRBD2 matching over 8 bases. The trim removed 3 bases at V and 6 bases at J, leaving 5 bases unmatched. The CDR3 spans 13 residues. Germline V gene sequence: CDR1 SGHRS, CDR2 YFSETQ. For the CDR3, the DNA is TGCGCCAGCAGCTCCGGACTAGCCAGCGAGCAGTACTTC. Translating it yields CASSSGLASEQYF. Combining the CDR3 with reference TRBV5-1 and TRBJ2-7 gives the whole variable domain KAGVTQTPRYLIKTRGQQVTLSCSPISGHRSVSWYQQTPGQGLQFLFEYFSETQRNKGNFPGRFSGRQFSNSRSEMNVSTLELGDSALYLCASSSGLASEQYFGPGTRLTVT.